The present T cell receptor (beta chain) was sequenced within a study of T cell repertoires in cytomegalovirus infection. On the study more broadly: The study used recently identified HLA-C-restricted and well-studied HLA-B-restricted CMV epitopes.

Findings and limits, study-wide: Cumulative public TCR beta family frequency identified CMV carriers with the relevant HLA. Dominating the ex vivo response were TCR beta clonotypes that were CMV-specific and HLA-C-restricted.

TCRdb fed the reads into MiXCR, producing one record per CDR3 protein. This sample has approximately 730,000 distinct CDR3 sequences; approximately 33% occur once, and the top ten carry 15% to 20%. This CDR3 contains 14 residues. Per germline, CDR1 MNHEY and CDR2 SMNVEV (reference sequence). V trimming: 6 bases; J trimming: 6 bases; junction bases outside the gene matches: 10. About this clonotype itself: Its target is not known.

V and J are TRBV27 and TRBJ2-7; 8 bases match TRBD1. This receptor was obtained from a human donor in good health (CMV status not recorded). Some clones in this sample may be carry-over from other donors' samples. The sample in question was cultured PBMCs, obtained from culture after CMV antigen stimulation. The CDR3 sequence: CASRLTGGNSEQYF. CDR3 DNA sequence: TGTGCCAGCAGACTCACAGGGGGTAATAGCGAGCAGTACTTC.